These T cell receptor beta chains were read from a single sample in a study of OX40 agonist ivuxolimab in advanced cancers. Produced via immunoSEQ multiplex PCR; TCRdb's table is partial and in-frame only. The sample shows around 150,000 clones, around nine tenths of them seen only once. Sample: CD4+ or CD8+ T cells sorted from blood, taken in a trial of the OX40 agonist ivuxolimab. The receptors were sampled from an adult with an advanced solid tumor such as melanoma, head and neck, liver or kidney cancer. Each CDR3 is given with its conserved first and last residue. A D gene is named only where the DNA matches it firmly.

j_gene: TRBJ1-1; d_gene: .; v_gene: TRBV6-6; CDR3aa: CASSYGTAGWAFF; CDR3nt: TGTGCCAGCAGTTACGGGACTGCTGGATGGGCTTTCTTT
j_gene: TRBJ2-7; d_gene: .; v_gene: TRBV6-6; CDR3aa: CASSTAMGSSYEQYF; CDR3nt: TGTGCCAGCAGCACCGCGATGGGGAGCTCCTACGAGCAGTACTTC
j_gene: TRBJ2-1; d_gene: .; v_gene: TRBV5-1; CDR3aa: CASSLGLPSSYNEQFF; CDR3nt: TGCGCCAGCAGCTTGGGTCTGCCTAGCTCCTACAATGAGCAGTTCTTC
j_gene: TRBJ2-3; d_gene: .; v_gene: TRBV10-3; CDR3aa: CATQGGGTDTQYF; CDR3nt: TGTGCCACTCAGGGGGGGGGCACAGATACGCAGTATTTT
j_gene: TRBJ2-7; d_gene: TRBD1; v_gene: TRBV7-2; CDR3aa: CASSFDRGPYEQYF; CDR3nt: TGTGCCAGCAGCTTTGACAGGGGACCTTACGAGCAGTACTTC
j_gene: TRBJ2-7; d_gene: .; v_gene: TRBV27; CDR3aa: CASSLVPGETYEQYF; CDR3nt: TGTGCCAGCAGTTTAGTACCGGGGGAGACCTACGAGCAGTACTTC
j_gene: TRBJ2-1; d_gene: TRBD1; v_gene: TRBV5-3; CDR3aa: CARSKPGQGHNEQFF; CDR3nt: TGTGCCAGAAGCAAACCGGGACAGGGGCACAATGAGCAGTTCTTC
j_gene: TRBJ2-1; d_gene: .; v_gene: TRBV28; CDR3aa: CASSVDVRRNEQFF; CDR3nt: TGTGCCAGCAGCGTAGACGTTCGGCGCAATGAGCAGTTCTTC
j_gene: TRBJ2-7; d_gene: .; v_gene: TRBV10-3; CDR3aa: CAISLNAGEQYF; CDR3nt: TGTGCCATCAGCCTAAACGCGGGCGAGCAGTACTTC
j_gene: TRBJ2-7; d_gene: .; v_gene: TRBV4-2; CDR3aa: CASSQERLSYEQYF; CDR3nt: TGTGCCAGCAGCCAAGAGCGGCTCTCCTACGAGCAGTACTTC
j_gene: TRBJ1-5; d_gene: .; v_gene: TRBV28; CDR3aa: CASSGMGGAPNQPQHF; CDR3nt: TGTGCCAGCAGTGGGATGGGAGGGGCCCCAAATCAGCCCCAGCATTTT